The 10 T cell receptor beta chains below all came from one sample that was sequenced in a study of CD8 T cells in ankylosing spondylitis. TCRdb analysed the 5' RACE reads with MiXCR anew, one entry per CDR3 protein. The sample includes over 450,000 distinct CDR3 sequences, roughly 13% of them seen just once. General study points: A motif of seven or eight highly homologous TCR beta variants was seen as apparently characteristic of ankylosing spondylitis blood.

No cognate antigen is known for these TCRs. Sequenced sample: blood, either unsorted or a sorted T cell fraction (not recorded which). These receptors all come from a male donor with ankylosing spondylitis.

This clonotype occurred many times. The chain combines TRBV20-1 with TRBJ2-7; the match to TRBD1 covers 9 bases. Unmatched junction bases numbered 7, after V lost 7 bases and J lost 6 bases. Per germline, CDR1 DFQATT and CDR2 SNEGSKA (reference sequence). This CDR3 contains 12 residues. CDR3 coding DNA: TGCAGTGTTCCGGGACAGGGAGGCGAGCAGTACGTC. Its protein is CSVPGQGGEQYV.

This clonotype was found a few times. The chain is built from TRBV20-1 and TRBJ2-1, with 11 nucleotides matching TRBD2. V dropped 0 bases and J dropped 6; count of bases not matched to a gene: 7. Per the germline V gene, CDR1 is DFQATT and CDR2 is SNEGSKA (reference sequence). The CDR3 length is 16 residues. The CDR3 protein is CSARDPGLAVFNEQFF. The CDR3 DNA is TGCAGTGCTAGAGATCCGGGACTAGCGGTTTTCAATGAGCAGTTCTTC.

Ten or more counts support this clonotype. This chain uses TRBV7-9 with TRBJ1-4; D call uncertain. Germline assignment: CDR1 SEHNR and CDR2 FQNEAQ (reference sequence). The CDR3 has 11 residues. V lost 2 bases to trimming and J lost 11 bases, with 6 bases between them. CDR3 region: CASSLTGKLFF. The DNA for the CDR3 is TGTGCCAGCAGCTTAACGGGGAAACTGTTTTTT.

The table lists this clonotype with a few counts. The chain recombines TRBV20-1 with TRBJ1-1; D possibly corresponds to TRBD1 (5 bases). Per the germline V gene, CDR1 is DFQATT and CDR2 is SNEGSKA (reference sequence). CDR3 size: 11 residues. V was clipped by 6 bases and J by 8 bases, with 13 bases between them. CDR3 amino acids: CSAYPGVEAFF. In DNA, the CDR3 is TGCAGTGCCTACCCGGGGGTCGAAGCTTTCTTT.

This clonotype was detected many times. The chain links TRBV12-3 or TRBV12-4 to TRBJ2-3, with 10 bases matching TRBD2. V lost 8 bases, J lost 7 bases, and 12 bases stayed unmatched. This CDR3 has 15 residues. The CDR3 DNA reads TGTGCCAGCGGTCGAGTAGCGGGAGGCTTAAATACGCAGTATTTT. This translates into CASGRVAGGLNTQYF.

At least ten counts were recorded for this clonotype. This sequence joins TRBV2 and TRBJ1-5; D is undetermined. With 0 bases removed from V and 7 bases from J, the gap between germline ends came to 10 bases. The CDR3 covers 14 residues. Germline CDR1 reads SNHLY; CDR2 reads FYNNEI. This CDR3 is CASSEAFRLQPQHF. CDR3 in DNA: TGTGCCAGCAGTGAAGCTTTTCGGTTGCAGCCCCAGCATTTT.

The chain couples TRBV5-1 to TRBJ2-7, with 9 positions matching TRBD2. Germline V CDR1 and CDR2: SGHRS, YFSETQ. The CDR3 length is 14 residues. With 7 bases clipped from V and 0 bases from J, the junction kept 5 bases outside the gene matches. The CDR3 region is CASQETSGSYEQYF. The CDR3 DNA follows: TGCGCCAGCCAGGAGACTAGCGGCTCCTACGAGCAGTACTTC.

This clonotype was seen only a few times. The chain joins TRBV11-2 to TRBJ1-5; a possible D gene is TRBD1 (6 bases). V lost 5 bases and J 6 bases, leaving 11 bases between the germline ends. Per germline, CDR1 SGHAT and CDR2 FQNNGV. CDR3 length: 13 amino acids. The CDR3 is CASSPEGVQPQHF. The CDR3 nucleotides are TGTGCCAGCAGCCCCGAGGGGGTTCAGCCCCAGCATTTT.

V and J are TRBV12-5 and TRBJ1-1; tentatively, D is TRBD1 (6 bases). Germline V lookup: CDR1 LGHNT, CDR2 FRNRAP. V lost 7 bases and J 6 bases, leaving 15 bases between the germline ends. The CDR3 is 13 amino acids. CDR3 sequence (DNA): TGTGCTAGTGCCCTTCGGGGGGGCTCTGAAGCTTTCTTT. Protein: CASALRGGSEAFF. Full variable domain (rest looked up from reference TRBV12-5 and TRBJ1-1): DARVTQTPRHKVTEMGQEVTMRCQPILGHNTVFWYRQTMMQGLELLAYFRNRAPLDDSGMPKDRFSAEMPDATLATLKIQPSEPRDSAVYFCASALRGGSEAFFGQGTRLTVV.

The V call is TRBV30, the J call TRBJ2-1; no reliable D call. The ends were cut back, 1 base at V and 14 bases at J, with 12 bases in the middle. Germline CDR1 GTSNPN, CDR2 SVGIG (reference sequence). This CDR3 region has 11 residues. The DNA of the CDR3 is TGTGCCTGGAGTGAGGGCGGCTACGAGTTCTTC. Residues: CAWSEGGYEFF.